This T cell receptor (beta chain) was sequenced for a study of blood T cell repertoires in COVID-19. About the research overall: The study drew acute and convalescent COVID-19 samples from the United States, Italy and Spain. In each case, the material was cDNA or gDNA derived from T cells, B-cell-depleted T cells, or PBMCs.

Generated by immunoSEQ multiplex PCR, the TCRdb table keeps only in-frame clones and is missing some. The sample has around 200,000 clones; under 80% are singletons. This clonotype was obtained from a man between 45 and 60 years old who had recovered from COVID-19. Material for sequencing was peripheral blood.

The CDR3 is CASSRNLGTNTYEQYF. As DNA, the CDR3 is TGTGCCAGCAGCCGTAACCTAGGCACCAATACCTACGAGCAGTACTTC. The V and J genes are TRBV7-3 and TRBJ2-7; no definite D call. This CDR3 spans 16 amino acids. Germline V gives CDR1 SGHTA, CDR2 FQGTGA. Deletions cut 5 bases from V and 2 bases from J, with 19 bases between.